This T cell receptor beta chain emerged from a study of T cell repertoires in cytomegalovirus infection (dated 2019 in TCRdb). At the level of the whole study: The HLA type of each donor mattered for the analysis, because public TCR beta signatures pointed to carriage of CMV infection along with the matching HLA type. The full study reports these points: Carriers of CMV infection plus the relevant HLA type were discriminated by the cumulative frequency of public TCR beta family members in the study cohort and in an independent roughly 320-donor cohort. The ex vivo response was dominated by HLA-C-restricted CMV-specific TCR beta clonotypes, which also provided the single most frequent clonotype in two of eight donors.

Sequencing was performed on an Illumina HiSeq 1500. Using fastp trimming at Q25 and MiXCR clonotype assembly, TCRdb reanalyzed the public sequencing data and kept in-frame beta chains. Identical CDR3 protein sequences are pooled into one entry, listed with their most common genes and DNA. In all, the sample holds roughly 630,000 distinct CDR3 sequences, and 20% to 30% of those were seen once. The ten top clones hold roughly 8% of the sample. Taken from the germline V gene, the CDR1 and CDR2 loops are KGHDR and SFDVKD. Spanning cysteine to phenylalanine, the CDR3 consists of 17 amino acids. CDR3 DNA is the only sequence kept; it has 51 bases, read in frame from the first base. On this clonotype: No cognate antigen has been identified for it. A much more abundant neighbour one base away suggests this may be a read error.

The sequence was obtained from a human donor in good health (CMV status not recorded). Some clones in this sample may be carry-over from other donors' samples. Here the chain combines TRBV24-1 and TRBJ1-1; no D segment can be confidently identified. What was sequenced was CD8+ T cells from PBMCs. The CDR3 loop reads CVTSDPHLDVGLAEAFF. The DNA sequence reads TGTGTCACCAGTGACCCTCACCTTGACGTCGGTCTGGCTGAAGCTTTCTTT.